The clone carrying this TCR beta chain was seen more than once but under ten times. The V gene lost 1 base and the J gene lost 3 bases, with 13 bases spanning the gap. The germline V gene has CDR1 MNHNS and CDR2 SASEGT. The CDR3 runs 16 residues. The data were obtained in a study of blood T cell repertoires in COVID-19. In the study overall: Collection of acute and convalescent COVID-19 samples took place in the United States, Italy and Spain. The cDNA or gDNA used as material had been derived from T cells, B-cell-depleted T cells, or PBMCs.

In the authors' workflow: Amplified reference gene primers provided the basis for estimating nucleated cell counts. Clones were sequenced by immunoSEQ multiplex PCR, and TCRdb holds only the in-frame ones, with some missing. The V and J calls and the clone size are those of that table, but D and trimming were determined from the DNA. The sample has about 160,000 clones, 60% to 85% seen once. The source material was peripheral blood. The sequence was collected from a man in his sixties with acute or convalescent COVID-19. The chain has TRBV6-1 and TRBJ1-5; tentative D call: TRBD1 (5 bases). This CDR3 reads CASSEGTQGFNQPQHF. The DNA of the CDR3 is TGTGCCAGCAGTGAAGGTACGCAGGGATTCAATCAGCCCCAGCATTTT.